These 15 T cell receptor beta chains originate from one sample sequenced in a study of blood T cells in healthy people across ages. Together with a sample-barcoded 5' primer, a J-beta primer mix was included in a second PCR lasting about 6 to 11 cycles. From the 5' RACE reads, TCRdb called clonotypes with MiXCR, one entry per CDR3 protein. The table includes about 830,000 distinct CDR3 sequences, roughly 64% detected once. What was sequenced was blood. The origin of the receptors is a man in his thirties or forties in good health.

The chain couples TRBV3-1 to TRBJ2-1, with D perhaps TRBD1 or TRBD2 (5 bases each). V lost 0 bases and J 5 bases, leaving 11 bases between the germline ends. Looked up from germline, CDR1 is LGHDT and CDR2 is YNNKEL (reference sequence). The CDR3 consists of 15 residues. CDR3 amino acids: CASSQDPGTHNEQFF. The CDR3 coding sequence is TGTGCCAGCAGCCAAGATCCGGGGACCCACAATGAGCAGTTCTTC.

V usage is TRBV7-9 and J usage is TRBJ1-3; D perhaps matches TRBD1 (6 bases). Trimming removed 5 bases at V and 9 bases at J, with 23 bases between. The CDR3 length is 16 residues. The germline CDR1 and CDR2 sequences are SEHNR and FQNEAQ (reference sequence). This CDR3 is CASSPDKWTVSGTIYF. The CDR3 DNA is TGTGCCAGCAGCCCGGATAAGTGGACAGTTTCTGGCACCATATATTTT.

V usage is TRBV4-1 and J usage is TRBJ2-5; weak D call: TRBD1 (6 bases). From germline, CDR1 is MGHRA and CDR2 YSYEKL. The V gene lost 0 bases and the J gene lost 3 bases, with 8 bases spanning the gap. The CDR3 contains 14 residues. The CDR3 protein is CASSQDRTEETQYF. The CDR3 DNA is TGCGCCAGCAGCCAAGATAGGACAGAAGAGACCCAGTACTTC.

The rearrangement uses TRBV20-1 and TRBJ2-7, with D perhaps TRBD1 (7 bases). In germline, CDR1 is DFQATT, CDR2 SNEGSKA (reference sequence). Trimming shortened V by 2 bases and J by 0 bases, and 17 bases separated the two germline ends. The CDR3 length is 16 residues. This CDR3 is CSARPVGGTVSYEQYF. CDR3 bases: TGCAGTGCTAGACCGGTTGGGGGGACAGTCTCCTACGAGCAGTACTTC.

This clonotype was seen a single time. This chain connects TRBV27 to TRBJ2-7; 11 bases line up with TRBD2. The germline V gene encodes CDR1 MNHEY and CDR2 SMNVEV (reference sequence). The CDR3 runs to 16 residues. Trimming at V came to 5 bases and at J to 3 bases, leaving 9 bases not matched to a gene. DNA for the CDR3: TGTGCCAGCAGTATACTCCTAGCGGGGGGCAGCTACGAGCAGTACTTC. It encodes CASSILLAGGSYEQYF.

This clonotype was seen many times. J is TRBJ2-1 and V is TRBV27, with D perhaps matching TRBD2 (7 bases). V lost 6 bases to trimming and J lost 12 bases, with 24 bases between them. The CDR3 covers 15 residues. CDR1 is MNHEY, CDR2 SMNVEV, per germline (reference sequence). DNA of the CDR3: TGTGCCAGCAGACCCGAAAAGGGGGGGACCAAGGGGCAGTTCTTC. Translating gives CASRPEKGGTKGQFF.

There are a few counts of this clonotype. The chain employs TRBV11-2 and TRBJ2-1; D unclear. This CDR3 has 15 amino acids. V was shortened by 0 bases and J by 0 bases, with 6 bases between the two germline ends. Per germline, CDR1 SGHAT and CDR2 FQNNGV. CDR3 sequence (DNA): TGTGCCAGCAGCTTAGACACGAGCTCCTACAATGAGCAGTTCTTC. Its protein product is CASSLDTSSYNEQFF.

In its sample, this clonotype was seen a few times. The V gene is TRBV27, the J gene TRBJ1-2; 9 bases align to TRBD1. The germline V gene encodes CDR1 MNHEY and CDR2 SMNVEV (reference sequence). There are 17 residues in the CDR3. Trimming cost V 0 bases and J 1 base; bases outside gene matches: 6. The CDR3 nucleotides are TGTGCCAGCAGTTTATCGGGACAGGGACCGTTTAACTATGGCTACACCTTC. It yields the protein CASSLSGQGPFNYGYTF.

The CDR3 protein is CSGWQRTRWGQETQYF. DNA for the CDR3: TGCAGCGGGTGGCAGAGAACACGGTGGGGTCAAGAGACCCAGTACTTC. The V call is TRBV29-1, the J call TRBJ2-5, with D unresolved. CDR3 length: 16 amino acids. The V gene lost 7 bases and the J gene lost 2 bases, with 23 bases spanning the gap. The V gene's germline CDR1 is SQVTM and CDR2 ANQGSEA. Full variable domain (outside the CDR3, taken from reference TRBV29-1 and TRBJ2-5): SAVISQKPSRDICQRGTSLTIQCQVDSQVTMMFWYRQQPGQSLTLIATANQGSEATYESGFVIDKFPISRPNLTFSTLTVSNMSPEDSSIYLCSGWQRTRWGQETQYFGPGTRLLVL.

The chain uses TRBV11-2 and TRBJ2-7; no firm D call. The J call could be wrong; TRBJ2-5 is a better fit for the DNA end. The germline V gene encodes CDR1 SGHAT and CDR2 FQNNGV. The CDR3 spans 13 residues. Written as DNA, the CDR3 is TGTGCCAGCAGCTTAGAGCAGTCGGAGACCCAGTACTTC. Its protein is CASSLEQSETQYF.

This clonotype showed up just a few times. The CDR3 protein is CASSQGGFETQYF. The DNA for the CDR3 is TGCGCCAGCAGCCAAGGCGGGTTTGAGACCCAGTACTTC. J is TRBJ2-5 and V is TRBV4-3; TRBD2 might be the D (5 bases). With 1 base removed from V and 5 bases from J, the gap between germline ends came to 8 bases. The CDR3 extends over 13 amino acids. Germline assignment: CDR1 LGHNA and CDR2 YSLEER.

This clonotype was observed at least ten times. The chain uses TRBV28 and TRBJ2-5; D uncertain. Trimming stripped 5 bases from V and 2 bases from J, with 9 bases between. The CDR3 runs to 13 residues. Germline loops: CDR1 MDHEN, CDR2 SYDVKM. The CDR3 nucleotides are TGTGCCAGCAGTGTCGGACCTCAAGAGACCCAGTACTTC. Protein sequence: CASSVGPQETQYF.

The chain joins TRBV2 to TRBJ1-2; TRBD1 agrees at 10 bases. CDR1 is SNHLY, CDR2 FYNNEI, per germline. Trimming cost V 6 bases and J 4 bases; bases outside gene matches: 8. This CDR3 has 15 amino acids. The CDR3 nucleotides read TGTGCCAGCAGGGCCTTCGGGACAGGGGCCTATGGCTACACCTTC. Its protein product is CASRAFGTGAYGYTF.

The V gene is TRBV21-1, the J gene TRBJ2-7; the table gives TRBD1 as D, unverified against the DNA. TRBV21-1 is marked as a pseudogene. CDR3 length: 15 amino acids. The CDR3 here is CASSKAGTVSYEQYF. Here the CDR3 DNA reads TGTGCCAGCAGCAAAGCAGGGACAGTGTCCTACGAGCAGTACTTC.

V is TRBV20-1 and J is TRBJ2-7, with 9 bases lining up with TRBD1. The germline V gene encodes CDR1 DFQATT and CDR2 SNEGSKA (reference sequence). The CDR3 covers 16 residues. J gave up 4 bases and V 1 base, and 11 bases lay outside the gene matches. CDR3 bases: TGCAGTGCTAGAGGACCGGGACAGGGAAACCTTTACGAGCAGTACTTC. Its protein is CSARGPGQGNLYEQYF.